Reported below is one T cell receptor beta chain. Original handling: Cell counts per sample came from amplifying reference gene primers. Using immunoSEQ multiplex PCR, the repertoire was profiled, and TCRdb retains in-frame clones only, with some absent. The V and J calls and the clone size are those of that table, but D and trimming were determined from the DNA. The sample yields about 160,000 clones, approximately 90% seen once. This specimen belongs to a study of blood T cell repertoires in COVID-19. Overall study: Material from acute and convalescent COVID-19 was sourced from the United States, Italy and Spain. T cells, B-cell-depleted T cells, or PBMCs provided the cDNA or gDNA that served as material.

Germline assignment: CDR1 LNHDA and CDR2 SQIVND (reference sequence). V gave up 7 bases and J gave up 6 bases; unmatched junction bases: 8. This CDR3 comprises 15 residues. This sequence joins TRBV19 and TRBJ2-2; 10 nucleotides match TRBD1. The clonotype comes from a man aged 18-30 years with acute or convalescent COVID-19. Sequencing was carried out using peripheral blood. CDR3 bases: TGTGCCAGTAACCCAAGACAGGGGGCGGCCGGGGAGCTGTTTTTT. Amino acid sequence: CASNPRQGAAGELFF.